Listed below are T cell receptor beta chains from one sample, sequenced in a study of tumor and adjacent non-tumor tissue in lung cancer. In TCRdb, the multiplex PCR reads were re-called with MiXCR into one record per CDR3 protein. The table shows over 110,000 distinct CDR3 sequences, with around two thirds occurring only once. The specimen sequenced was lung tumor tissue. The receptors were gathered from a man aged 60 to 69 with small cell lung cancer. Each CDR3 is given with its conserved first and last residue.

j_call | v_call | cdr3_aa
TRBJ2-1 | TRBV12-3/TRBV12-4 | CASSLPPSGSLYNEQFF
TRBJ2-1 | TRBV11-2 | CASSLGLGVELFF
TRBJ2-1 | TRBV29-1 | CSVLFRWSIEQFF
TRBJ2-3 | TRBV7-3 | CASSRGTTGADTQYF
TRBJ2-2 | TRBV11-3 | CASSFQGLAGGKNTGELFF
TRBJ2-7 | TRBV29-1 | CSVGRGRHEQYF
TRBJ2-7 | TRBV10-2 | CASRGLAGRENYEQYF
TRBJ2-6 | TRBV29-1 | CSVCSSSGANVLTF
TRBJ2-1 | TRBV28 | CASSRSPYNERFF
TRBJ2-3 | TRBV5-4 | CASRPGTSGTPRADTRYF
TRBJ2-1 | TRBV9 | CASSVGSRGDEQFF
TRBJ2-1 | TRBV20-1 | CSAAALAAYNGQFF
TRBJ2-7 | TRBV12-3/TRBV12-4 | CASSLRLGGVSYKQYF
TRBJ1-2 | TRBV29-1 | CSVVKDRVDGYTF
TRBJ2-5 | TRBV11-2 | CASSLARGRETQYF
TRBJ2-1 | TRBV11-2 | CAGSFTRGTYNEQFF
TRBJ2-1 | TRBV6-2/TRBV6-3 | CASSYRGETRQFF
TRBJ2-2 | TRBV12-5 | CASGFRVTGELFF
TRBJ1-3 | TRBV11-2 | CASSSPSYGQSSGNTIYF
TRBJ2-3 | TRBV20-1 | CSARDWSSTTGDTRYF
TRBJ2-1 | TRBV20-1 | CSAGNGGSEQFF
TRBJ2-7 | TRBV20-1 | CSAKPGTSGPYEQYF
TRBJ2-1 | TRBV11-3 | CASSPETLYNEQFF
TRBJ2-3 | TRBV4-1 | CASRPPARRADTQYF
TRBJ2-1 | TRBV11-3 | CASSLGGKSYNGQFF
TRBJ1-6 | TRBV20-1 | CSAAETGTGGSSPLHF
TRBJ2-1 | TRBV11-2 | CVSSLGRMDNEQSF
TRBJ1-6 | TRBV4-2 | CVSSQDLRGGSSLHF
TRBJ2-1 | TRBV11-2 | CAKSFVLNNEHFF
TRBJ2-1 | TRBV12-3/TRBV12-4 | CASSFGRDNEEFF
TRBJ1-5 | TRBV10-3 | CAMKVGQDQPQDF
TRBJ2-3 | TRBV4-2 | CASSQVGLGLVGGPQDTQYF
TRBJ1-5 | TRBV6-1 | CASSEDDGYNQPQHF
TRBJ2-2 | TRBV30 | CAWSVLAGATRELFF
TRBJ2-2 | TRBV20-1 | CIAPAGGAGELFF
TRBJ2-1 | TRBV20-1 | CSARVLAGEGFYNEQFF
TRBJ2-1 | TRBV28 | CVSSSSGLAGEEQFF
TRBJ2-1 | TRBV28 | CASPTSSGSFDEQFF
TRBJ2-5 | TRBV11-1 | CASSETRKSQYF
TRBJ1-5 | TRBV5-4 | CAISLDPTGNQPQHF
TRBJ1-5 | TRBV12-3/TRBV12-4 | CASKGEGYQPQHF
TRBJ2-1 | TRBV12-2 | CASRLNHAGVSSYNEQFF
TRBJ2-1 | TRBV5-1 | CASSMLALEYEQFF
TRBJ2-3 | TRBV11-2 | CARSLDRDTQFF
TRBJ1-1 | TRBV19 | CAITTIPNTEVFF
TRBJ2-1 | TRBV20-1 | CSAMTSGRAREQFF